This TCR beta chain was found in a study of blood T cell repertoires in COVID-19. Overall study context: Researchers got acute and convalescent COVID-19 samples from the United States, Italy and Spain. T cells, B-cell-depleted T cells, or PBMCs supplied cDNA or gDNA.

In the original workflow: Reference gene primers were amplified, and this amplification served to estimate nucleated cell counts. Sequenced by immunoSEQ multiplex PCR; TCRdb stores in-frame clones only, minus some. D and trimming come from the DNA, and the V and J calls and clone size come from that table. In the table there are roughly 40,000 clones, roughly 90% of which are singletons. The germline gives CDR1 SGHTA, CDR2 FQGNSA. Unmatched junction bases numbered 5, after V lost 5 bases and J lost 4 bases. The CDR3 consists of 15 residues. This chain joins TRBV7-2 and TRBJ2-7; 13 bases are shared with TRBD2. Sequencing used peripheral blood. This receptor was taken from a human donor in a cohort sampled during active COVID-19. CDR3 sequence: CASSHGTSGMYEQYF. CDR3 nucleotides: TGTGCCAGCAGCCATGGGACTAGCGGGATGTACGAGCAGTACTTC.